The 2 T cell receptor beta chains below all came from one sample that was sequenced in a study of blood T cell repertoires in COVID-19. Measured with immunoSEQ multiplex PCR; TCRdb has only the in-frame clones, and not every one. The table lists about 210,000 clones, roughly 86% of them singletons. Sequencing was performed on peripheral blood. Every receptor here comes from a woman aged 40 to 50 with acute or convalescent COVID-19.

CDR3 DNA: TGTGCCAGCTCAACGCGACAGGAAACGAACACTGAAGCTTTCTTT. Translation: CASSTRQETNTEAFF. J is TRBJ1-1 and V is TRBV18, with a tentative D call TRBD1 (6 bases). Looked up from germline, CDR1 is KGHSH and CDR2 is LQKENI. V lost 5 bases and J 1 base, leaving 14 bases between the germline ends. The CDR3 has 15 amino acids.

This clone was observed a handful of times. The V and J genes are TRBV7-2 and TRBJ1-3, with D unclear. The CDR3 spans 13 residues. Trimming left V 5 bases short and J 4 bases short, with 9 bases between. Germline CDR1 SGHTA, CDR2 FQGNSA. CDR3 bases: TGTGCCAGCAGCGCCCAAACAGGAAACACCATATATTTT. Protein: CASSAQTGNTIYF.